This T cell receptor (beta chain) came from a study of T cells in localized non-small cell lung cancer (dated by TCRdb to 2020 to 2022). About the investigation overall: The study analyzed T cell repertoires of under 250 early-stage NSCLC patients, comparing tumors and uninvolved tumor-adjacent lungs. NSCLC patients had a mean age of roughly 66 years, and around 140 were male and around 110 female. The cohort consisted of about 240 treatment-naive NSCLC patients whose localized lung tumors had been resected.

At diagnosis, tumor, uninvolved tumor-adjacent lung and peripheral blood were collected and then preserved as a mix of FFPE and fresh-frozen material. For TCR repertoire profiling, the blood samples were analyzed as peripheral blood mononuclear cells. The CDR3 numbers 10 residues from cysteine through phenylalanine. Only CDR3 DNA remains: 30 bases, in frame from the first base. V loses 3 bases, J loses 5 bases, and the germline ends lie 1 base apart. The germline V gene specifies MNHNS as CDR1 and SASEGT as CDR2. TCR beta CDR3 regions were sequenced from DNA using the immunoSEQ Assay. As for the original processing: T cell density was computed as TCR beta template counts normalized to usable DNA estimated by amplifying housekeeping genes. Richness was estimated using the preseqR package, with extrapolation to 400,000 templates for PBMC samples and to 120,000 templates for tissue samples. Clonality was calculated as one minus Pielou's evenness. Tissue-enriched TCRs were identified through differential abundance testing performed on productive amino-acid clonotypes, with a minimum total count of 5 and an alpha of 0.1. The Jaccard Index and the Morisita Overlap Index were used to measure how much the repertoires overlapped between compartments. GLIPH grouped TCR beta CDR3s together with public tetramer-defined viral CDR3s, and a viral motif had to include at least three viral sequences and also show V-gene enrichment. Sourced from immuneACCESS, this table was stored by TCRdb with only in-frame sequences that have V and J called. A share of the clones is absent; for the studies checked, an unresolved V gene accounts for under half, and the remainder has no known explanation. V and J calls and clone size are given by that table; D and trimming were obtained from the DNA. The sample data list approximately 41,000 clones, and roughly nine tenths of these were observed just once. The ten largest make up more than 9% of the sample.

What the study reported, not specific to this receptor: A median of roughly 60 of the top 100 tumor clones turned up in the paired uninvolved adjacent lung, and under 30 of those clones also ranked among the top 100 of that same adjacent lung. Because multi-region sequencing of the tumors was not done, intratumor heterogeneity could not be ruled out. Higher blood T cell density associated with longer overall survival, while higher adjacent-lung clonality associated with shorter survival. Because the study design was exploratory, TCR variables were selected using unadjusted p-values without false-discovery rate correction. The highest T cell clonality was observed in uninvolved tumor-adjacent lung, where clonality exceeded that of tumor, suggesting that antigenic responses were more focused in uninvolved tumor-adjacent lung.

On this clone: The antigen it binds to is not known. There are no base qualities to consult, and no much larger clone falls within one base.

This receptor was obtained from a woman aged 40-75 years with stage II lung adenocarcinoma. Sequenced material: PBMCs, taken before any cancer treatment. Recombination joined TRBV6-1 with TRBJ2-5, with the D gene not confidently named. The CDR3 reads as follows: CASSEETQYF. The sequence in DNA is TGTGCCAGCAGTGAGGAGACCCAGTACTTC.